This is a list of T cell receptor beta chains from one sample in a study of CD8 T cells in Susac syndrome. TCRdb re-called the immunoSEQ multiplex PCR reads with MiXCR, one entry per CDR3 protein. This table has 110,000 to 150,000 distinct CDR3 sequences, 95% appearing once. The sequenced sample consisted of CD4+ T cells from PBMCs. The receptors derive from a human donor with Susac syndrome. Both conserved end residues are part of each CDR3. D genes are given only for firm matches. For some rows the clone size is stated as once, few or many, or as a class when expanded; others skip it.

v_call	j_call	d_call	clone_size	cdr3_nt	cdr3_aa
TRBV4-1	TRBJ2-3	.	.	TGCGCCAGCAGCTATGGGGGCGGGAGTGCCAGGCATGTGGATACGCAGTATTTT	CASSYGGGSARHVDTQYF
TRBV28	TRBJ1-2	.	.	TGTGCCAGCAGTTCGATGACGGGACCCAAGGGTGGCTACACCTTC	CASSSMTGPKGGYTF
TRBV4-2	TRBJ2-6	TRBD2	.	TGTGCCAGCAGCCAGCTGGGACTAGCGGACAACGTCCTGACTTTC	CASSQLGLADNVLTF
TRBV28	TRBJ1-2	TRBD1	once	TGTGCCAGCAGTCCACAGGGGAATCTTGGCTACACCTTC	CASSPQGNLGYTF
TRBV27	TRBJ1-2	TRBD1	few	TGTGCCAGCAGTTGGGGACAGGGGAACTATGGCTACACCTTC	CASSWGQGNYGYTF
TRBV9	TRBJ2-7	.	.	TGTGCCAGCAGCGTATGCGAGCAGTACTTC	CASSVCEQYF
TRBV5-4	TRBJ2-5	.	once	TGTGCCAGCAGCTTGGGTCCGGGAGAAGAGACCCAGTACTTC	CASSLGPGEETQYF
TRBV18	TRBJ1-3	.	few	TGTGCCAGCTCACCGACAGGCTCTGGAAACACCATATATTTT	CASSPTGSGNTIYF
TRBV20-1	TRBJ1-2	.	.	TGCAGTGAATTCTCAGATGGCTACACCTTC	CSEFSDGYTF
TRBV5-4	TRBJ1-5	.	.	TGTGCCAGCAGCCAACAGTATAGCAATCAGCCCCAGCATTTT	CASSQQYSNQPQHF
TRBV18	TRBJ1-2	TRBD1	.	TGTGCCAGCTCACCGGGACAGGGGAGAACTAACTATGGCTACACCTTC	CASSPGQGRTNYGYTF
TRBV12-3/TRBV12-4	TRBJ2-7	.	once	TGTGCCAGCAGTTCCTCAGGGGTAGCCGCGGAGCAGTACTTC	CASSSSGVAAEQYF
TRBV6-5	TRBJ2-7	TRBD1	.	TGTGCCAGCAGTTACGACAGGGGGCTCTACGAGCAGTACTTC	CASSYDRGLYEQYF
TRBV9	TRBJ2-5	TRBD2	.	TGTGCCAGCAGCCAAGGGGGGGGAACTAGCGGGGAGACCCAGTACTTC	CASSQGGGTSGETQYF
TRBV5-4	TRBJ2-7	.	.	TGTGCCAGCAGCCCGACGGAAGGGGCGCGAGAGCAGTACTTC	CASSPTEGAREQYF